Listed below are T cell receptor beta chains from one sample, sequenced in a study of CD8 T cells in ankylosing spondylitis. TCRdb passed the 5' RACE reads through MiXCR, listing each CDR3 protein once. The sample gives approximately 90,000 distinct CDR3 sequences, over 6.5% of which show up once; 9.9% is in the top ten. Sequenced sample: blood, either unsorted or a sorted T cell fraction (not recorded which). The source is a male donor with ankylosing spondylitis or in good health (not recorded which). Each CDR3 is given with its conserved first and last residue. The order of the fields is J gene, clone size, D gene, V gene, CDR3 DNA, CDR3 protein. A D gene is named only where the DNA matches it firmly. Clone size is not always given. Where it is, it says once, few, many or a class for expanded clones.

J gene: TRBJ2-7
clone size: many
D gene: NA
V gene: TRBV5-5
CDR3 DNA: TGTGCCAGCAGCTTGGTGGCGACGAAATACGAGCAGTACTTC
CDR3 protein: CASSLVATKYEQYF

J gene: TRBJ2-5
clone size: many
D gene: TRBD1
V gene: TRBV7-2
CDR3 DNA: TGTGCCAGCAGCCTACAGGGGGCGCGTCAGACCCAGTACTTC
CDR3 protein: CASSLQGARQTQYF

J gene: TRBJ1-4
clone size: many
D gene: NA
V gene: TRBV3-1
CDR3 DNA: TGTGCCAGCAGCCAAGATGATACCAGGGCACTGTTTTTT
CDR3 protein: CASSQDDTRALFF

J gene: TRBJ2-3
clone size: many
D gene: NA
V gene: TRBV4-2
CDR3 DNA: TGTGCCAGCAGCCAAGATTCGCTAGGAGGGTCAGATACGCAGTATTTT
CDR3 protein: CASSQDSLGGSDTQYF

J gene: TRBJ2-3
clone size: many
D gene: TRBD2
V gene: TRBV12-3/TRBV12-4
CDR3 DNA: TGTGCCAGCAGACTAGCGGGGGACCCATCTTCTACAGATACGCAGTATTTT
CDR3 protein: CASRLAGDPSSTDTQYF

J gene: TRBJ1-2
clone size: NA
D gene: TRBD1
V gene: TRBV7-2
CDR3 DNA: TGTGCCAGCAGCTTAAACAGGGGCTCTCTAAGGGGCTACACCTTC
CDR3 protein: CASSLNRGSLRGYTF

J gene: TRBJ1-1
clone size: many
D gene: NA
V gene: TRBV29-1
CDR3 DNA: TGCAGCGTTGACCGCGCGGACGGAACCACTGAAGCTTTCTTT
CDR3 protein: CSVDRADGTTEAFF

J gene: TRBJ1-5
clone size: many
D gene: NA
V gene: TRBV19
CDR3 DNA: TGTGCCAGTAGTATGACCCAAAATCAGCCCCAGCATTTT
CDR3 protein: CASSMTQNQPQHF

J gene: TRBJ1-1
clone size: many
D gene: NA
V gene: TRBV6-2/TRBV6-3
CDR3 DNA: TGTGCCAGCAGTTACTCGCTCAGGGGTAACACTGAAGCTTTCTTT
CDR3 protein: CASSYSLRGNTEAFF

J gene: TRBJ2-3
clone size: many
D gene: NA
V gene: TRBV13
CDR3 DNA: TGTGCCAGCAGCTTCGGGGCAGATACGCAGTATTTT
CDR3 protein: CASSFGADTQYF

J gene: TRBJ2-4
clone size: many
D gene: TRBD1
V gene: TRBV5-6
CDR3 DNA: TGTGCCAGCAGCTTGGTCGGCCAGGGGGCTCCCAAAAACATTCAGTACTTC
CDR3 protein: CASSLVGQGAPKNIQYF

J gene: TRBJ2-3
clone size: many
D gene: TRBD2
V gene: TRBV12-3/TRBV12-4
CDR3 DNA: TGTGCCAGCACCAAAAGACTAGCGGGGGTAGTCACAGATACGCAGTATTTT
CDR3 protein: CASTKRLAGVVTDTQYF

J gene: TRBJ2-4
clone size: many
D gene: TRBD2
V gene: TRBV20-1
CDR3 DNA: TGCAGTGCTAGAGATTCTACTAGCGGGAGTACTACGGCCAAAAACATTCAGTACTTC
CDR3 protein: CSARDSTSGSTTAKNIQYF

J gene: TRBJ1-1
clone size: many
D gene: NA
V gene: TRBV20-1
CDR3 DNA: TGCAGTGCCGGGGGTATGGGGGGACCCACTGAAGCTTTCTTT
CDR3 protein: CSAGGMGGPTEAFF

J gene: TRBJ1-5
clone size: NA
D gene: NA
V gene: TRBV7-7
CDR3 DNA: TGTGCTACTGGGGAGGTAGGACCCCAGCATTTT
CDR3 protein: CATGEVGPQHF

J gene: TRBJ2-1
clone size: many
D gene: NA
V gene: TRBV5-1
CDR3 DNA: TGCGCCAGCCAACAGAGCTCCTACAATGAGCAGTTCTTC
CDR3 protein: CASQQSSYNEQFF

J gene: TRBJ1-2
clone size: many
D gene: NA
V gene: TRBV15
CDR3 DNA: TGTGCCACCAGCGGCCCGCGAGGTTATGGCTACACCTTC
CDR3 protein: CATSGPRGYGYTF

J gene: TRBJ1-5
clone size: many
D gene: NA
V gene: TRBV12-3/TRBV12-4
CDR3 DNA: TGTGCCAGCAGTTTAGGAGCGGATGTCGGTCAGCCCCAGCATTTT
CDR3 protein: CASSLGADVGQPQHF

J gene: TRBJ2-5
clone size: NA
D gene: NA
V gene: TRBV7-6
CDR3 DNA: TGTGCCAGCAGCTTAGATCGAAAGGTCCAAGAGACCCAGTACTTC
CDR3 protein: CASSLDRKVQETQYF

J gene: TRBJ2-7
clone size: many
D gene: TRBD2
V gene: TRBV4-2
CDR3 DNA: TGTGCCAGCAGCCAACCGGGACTAGCGGAATCCTACGAGCAGTACTTC
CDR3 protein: CASSQPGLAESYEQYF

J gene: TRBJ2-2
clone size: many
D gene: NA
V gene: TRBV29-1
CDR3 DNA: TGCAGCGTTACAAGGAATCGGAACACCGGGGAGCTGTTTTTT
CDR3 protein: CSVTRNRNTGELFF

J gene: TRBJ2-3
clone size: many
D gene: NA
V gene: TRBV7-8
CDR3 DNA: TGTGCCAGCAGCTTGATACAGGGAACAGATACGCAGTATTTT
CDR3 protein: CASSLIQGTDTQYF

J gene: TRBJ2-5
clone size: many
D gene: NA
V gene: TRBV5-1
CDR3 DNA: TGCGCCAGCAGCTTAAACACGGCGCGGGAGACCCAGTACTTC
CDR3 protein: CASSLNTARETQYF

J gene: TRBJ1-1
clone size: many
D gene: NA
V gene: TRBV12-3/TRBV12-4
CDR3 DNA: TGTGCCAGCAGTTTAGACAGGGTAGGGAACACTGAAGCTTTCTTT
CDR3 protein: CASSLDRVGNTEAFF

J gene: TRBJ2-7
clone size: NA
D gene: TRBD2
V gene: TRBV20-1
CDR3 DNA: TGCAGCCCTATACGTGGACTAGCGGGAGATTTTGGATCCTACGAGCAGTACTTC
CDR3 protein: CSPIRGLAGDFGSYEQYF

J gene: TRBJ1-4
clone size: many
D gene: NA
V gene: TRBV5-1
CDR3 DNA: TGCGCCAGCAGCTTCTCGAGGGGAGGAACTAATGAAAAACTGTTTTTT
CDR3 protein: CASSFSRGGTNEKLFF

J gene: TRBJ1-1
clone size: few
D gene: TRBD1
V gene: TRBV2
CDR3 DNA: TGTGCCAGCAGGACAGGGGGGAACACTGAAGCTTTCTTT
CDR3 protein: CASRTGGNTEAFF

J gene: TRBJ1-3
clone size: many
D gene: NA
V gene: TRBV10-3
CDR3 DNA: TGTGCCATCAGCAGGACTGTAGACTCTGGAAACACCATATATTTT
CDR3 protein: CAISRTVDSGNTIYF

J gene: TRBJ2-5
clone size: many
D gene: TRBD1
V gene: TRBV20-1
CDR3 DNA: TGCAGTGCTAGAGATGGACAGGGGGTTTGGGAGACCCAGTACTTC
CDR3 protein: CSARDGQGVWETQYF